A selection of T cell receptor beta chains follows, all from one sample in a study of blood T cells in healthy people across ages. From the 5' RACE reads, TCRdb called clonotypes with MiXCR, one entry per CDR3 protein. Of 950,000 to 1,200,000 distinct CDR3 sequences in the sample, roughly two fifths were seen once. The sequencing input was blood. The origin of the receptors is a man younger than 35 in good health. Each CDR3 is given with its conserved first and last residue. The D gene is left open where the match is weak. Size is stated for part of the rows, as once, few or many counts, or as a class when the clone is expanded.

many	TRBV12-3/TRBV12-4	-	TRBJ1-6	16	CASSLDSGASNSPLHF	TGTGCCAGCAGTTTAGATTCAGGGGCCTCAAATTCACCCCTCCACTTT
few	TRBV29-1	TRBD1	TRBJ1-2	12	CSDLTGSYGYTF	TGCAGCGATTTGACAGGGTCCTATGGCTACACCTTC
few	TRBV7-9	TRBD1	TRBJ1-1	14	CASSPRTGTTEAFF	TGTGCCAGCAGCCCCAGGACAGGCACCACTGAAGCTTTCTTT
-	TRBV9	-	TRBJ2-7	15	CASSVEGNSYNEQYF	TGTGCCAGCAGCGTAGAAGGGAACTCCTACAATGAGCAGTACTTC
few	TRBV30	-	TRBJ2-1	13	CAWSQGAGNEQFF	TGTGCCTGGAGCCAGGGAGCCGGCAATGAGCAGTTCTTC
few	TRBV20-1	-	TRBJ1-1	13	CSARRGQRTEAFF	TGCAGTGCTAGAAGGGGCCAGAGGACTGAAGCTTTCTTT
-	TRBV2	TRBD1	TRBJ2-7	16	CASSQSRQGGIYEQYF	TGTGCCAGCAGTCAAAGCCGACAGGGGGGAATCTACGAGCAGTACTTC
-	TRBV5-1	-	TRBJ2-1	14	CASSFNYPVNEQFF	TGCGCCAGCAGCTTTAACTATCCCGTCAATGAGCAGTTCTTC
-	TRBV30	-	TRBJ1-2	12	CAWSGTNYGYTF	TGTGCCTGGAGTGGGACGAACTATGGCTACACCTTC
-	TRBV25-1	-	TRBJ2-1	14	CASQGGEASNEQFF	TGTGCCAGTCAGGGGGGGGAAGCCAGCAATGAGCAGTTCTTC
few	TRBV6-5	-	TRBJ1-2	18	CASSFDSGADGTNYGYTF	TGTGCCAGCAGTTTCGACTCAGGGGCGGACGGTACTAACTATGGCTACACCTTC
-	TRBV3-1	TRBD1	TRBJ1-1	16	CASSQERGHQNTEAFF	TGTGCCAGCAGCCAAGAAAGGGGGCATCAGAACACTGAAGCTTTCTTT
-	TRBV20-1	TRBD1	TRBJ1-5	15	CSAREQQGGNQPQHF	TGCAGTGCTAGAGAACAACAGGGGGGCAATCAGCCCCAGCATTTT
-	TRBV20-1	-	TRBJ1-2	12	CSASDGVCGYTF	TGCAGTGCTAGTGACGGTGTGTGTGGCTACACCTTC
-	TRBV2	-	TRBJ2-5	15	CAGATGSLTQETQYF	TGTGCCGGAGCGACAGGATCCCTTACCCAAGAGACCCAGTACTTC
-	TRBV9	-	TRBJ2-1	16	CASSARTTMAYNEQFF	TGTGCCAGCAGCGCGAGGACTACTATGGCTTACAATGAGCAGTTCTTC
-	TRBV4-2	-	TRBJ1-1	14	CASSPARGRTEAFF	TGTGCCAGCAGCCCCGCCCGGGGGAGGACGGAAGCTTTCTTT
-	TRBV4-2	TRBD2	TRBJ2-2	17	CASSQVGLAGYTGELFF	TGTGCCAGCAGCCAAGTCGGGCTAGCGGGATACACCGGGGAGCTGTTTTTT
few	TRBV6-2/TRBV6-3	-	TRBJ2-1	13	CASSKDSYNEQFF	TGTGCCAGCAGTAAGGACAGCTACAATGAGCAGTTCTTC
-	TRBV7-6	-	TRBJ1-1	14	CASSLDSERTEAFF	TGTGCCAGCAGCTTAGATTCAGAGAGGACTGAAGCTTTCTTT
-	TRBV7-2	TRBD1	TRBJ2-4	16	CASSSQPGQGSSIQYF	TGTGCCAGCAGCTCACAGCCCGGACAGGGGTCGTCCATTCAGTACTTC
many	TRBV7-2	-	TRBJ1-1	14	CASSLRTLNTEAFF	TGTGCCAGCAGCTTGCGGACTCTGAACACTGAAGCTTTCTTT
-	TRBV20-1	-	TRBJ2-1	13	CSARAGALGEQFF	TGCAGTGCTAGAGCTGGAGCGTTGGGTGAGCAGTTCTTC
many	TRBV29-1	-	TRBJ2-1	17	CSVNPDGRATLWNEQFF	TGCAGCGTCAACCCAGACGGAAGAGCTACCCTATGGAATGAGCAGTTCTTC
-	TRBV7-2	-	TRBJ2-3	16	CASSFDSAGSTDTQYF	TGTGCCAGCAGCTTCGACAGCGCCGGAAGCACAGATACGCAGTATTTT
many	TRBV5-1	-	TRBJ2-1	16	CASSLRDGVSYNEQFF	TGCGCCAGCAGCCTCCGGGACGGTGTATCCTACAATGAGCAGTTCTTC
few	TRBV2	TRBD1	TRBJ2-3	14	CASSTGTGGYTQYF	TGTGCCAGCAGTACCGGGACAGGGGGATATACGCAGTATTTT
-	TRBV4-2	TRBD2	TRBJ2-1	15	CASSRGLAGDNEQSF	TGTGCCAGCAGCCGCGGACTAGCGGGGGACAATGAGCAGTCCTTC
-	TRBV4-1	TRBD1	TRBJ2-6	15	CASKQGDPGANVLTF	TGCGCCAGCAAACAGGGGGATCCTGGGGCCAACGTCCTGACTTTC
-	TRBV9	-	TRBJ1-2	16	CASSEAHGGANYGYTF	TGTGCCAGCAGCGAGGCCCATGGAGGGGCCAACTATGGCTACACCTTC
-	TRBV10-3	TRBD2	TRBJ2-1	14	CAIRAGLGGDEQFF	TGTGCCATCAGAGCGGGACTGGGCGGGGATGAGCAGTTCTTC
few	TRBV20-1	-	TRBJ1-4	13	CSATRDLNEKLFF	TGCAGTGCCACCCGGGATTTAAATGAAAAACTGTTTTTT
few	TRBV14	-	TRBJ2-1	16	CASSQVKGPSYNEQFF	TGTGCCAGCAGCCAAGTAAAGGGGCCCTCCTACAATGAGCAGTTCTTC
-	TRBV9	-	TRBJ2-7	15	CASSGRQSSYNEQYF	TGTGCCAGCAGCGGACGACAAAGCTCCTACAATGAGCAGTACTTC
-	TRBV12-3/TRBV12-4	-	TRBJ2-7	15	CASRGAGTLHNEQYF	TGTGCCAGCAGGGGGGCCGGGACACTTCACAATGAGCAGTACTTC
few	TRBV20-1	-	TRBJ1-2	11	CTSRTDYGYTF	TGCACCTCCCGGACCGACTATGGCTACACCTTC
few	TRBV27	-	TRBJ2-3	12	CASSRGPDTQYF	TGTGCCAGCAGTCGGGGGCCAGATACGCAGTATTTT
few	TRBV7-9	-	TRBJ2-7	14	CASSFGGLSYEQYF	TGTGCCAGCAGCTTTGGCGGTCTGAGCTACGAGCAGTACTTC
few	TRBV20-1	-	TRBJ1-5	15	CSARGTRAANQPQHF	TGCAGTGCTAGGGGCACACGGGCTGCAAATCAGCCCCAGCATTTT
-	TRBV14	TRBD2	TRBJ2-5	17	CASSRRGGASYQETQYF	TGTGCCAGCAGCCGACGGGGGGGCGCGTCGTACCAAGAGACCCAGTACTTC
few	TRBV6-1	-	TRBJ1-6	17	CASSERGSSSYNSPLHF	TGTGCCAGCAGTGAAAGAGGATCCAGCTCCTATAATTCACCCCTCCACTTT
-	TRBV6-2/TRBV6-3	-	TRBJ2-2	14	CASSPHSNTGELFF	TGTGCCAGCAGTCCTCACTCGAACACCGGGGAGCTGTTTTTT
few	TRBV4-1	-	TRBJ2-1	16	CASSPDASQTYNEQFF	TGCGCCAGCAGCCCAGACGCTAGCCAGACCTACAATGAGCAGTTCTTC
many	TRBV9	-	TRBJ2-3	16	CASSVGSSQSTDTQYF	TGTGCCAGCAGCGTAGGGTCCAGCCAGAGCACAGATACGCAGTATTTT
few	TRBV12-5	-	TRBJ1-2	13	CASAPGRSYGYTF	TGTGCTAGTGCCCCCGGGCGTAGCTATGGCTACACCTTC
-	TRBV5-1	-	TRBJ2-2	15	CASSLVSSDTGELFF	TGCGCCAGCAGCTTGGTCTCATCCGACACCGGGGAGCTGTTTTTT
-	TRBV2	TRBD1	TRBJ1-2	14	CASSKGALDYGYTF	TGTGCCAGCAGTAAGGGGGCCTTAGACTATGGCTACACCTTC
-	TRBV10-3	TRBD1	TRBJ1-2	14	CVISEGQGRNGYTF	TGTGTCATCAGTGAGGGACAGGGGAGAAATGGCTACACCTTC
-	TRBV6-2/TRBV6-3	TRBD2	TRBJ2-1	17	CASRPRTGTSGANEQFF	TGTGCCAGCCGACCCCGGACAGGGACTAGCGGGGCGAATGAGCAGTTCTTC
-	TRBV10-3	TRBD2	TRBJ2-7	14	CATQTSGDFNEQYF	TGTGCCACGCAGACTAGCGGGGACTTCAATGAGCAGTACTTC
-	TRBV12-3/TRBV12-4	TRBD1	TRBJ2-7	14	CASRGDSASYEQYF	TGTGCCAGCAGGGGGGACAGCGCTTCCTACGAGCAGTACTTC
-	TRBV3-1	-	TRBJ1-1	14	CASSQDIVNAEAFF	TGTGCCAGCAGCCAAGATATAGTTAACGCTGAAGCTTTCTTT
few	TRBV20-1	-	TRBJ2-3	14	CSARGRGGTDTQYF	TGCAGTGCTAGAGGAAGGGGCGGAACAGATACGCAGTATTTT
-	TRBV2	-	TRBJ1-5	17	CASSETTETYSNQPQHF	TGTGCCAGCAGTGAAACGACAGAGACCTATAGCAATCAGCCCCAGCATTTT
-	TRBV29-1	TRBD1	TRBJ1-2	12	CSGGTVSYGYTF	TGCAGCGGTGGGACAGTCTCCTATGGCTACACCTTC
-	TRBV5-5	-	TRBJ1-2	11	CASSSDVGYTF	TGTGCCAGCAGTTCGGACGTCGGCTACACCTTC
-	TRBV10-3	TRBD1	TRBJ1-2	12	CAAGQVNYGYTF	TGTGCCGCGGGACAGGTGAACTATGGCTACACCTTC
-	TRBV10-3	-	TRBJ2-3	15	CAISESLGDTDTRYF	TGTGCCATCAGTGAGTCGTTGGGGGACACAGATACGCGGTATTTT
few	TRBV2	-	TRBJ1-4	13	CASSDPRTWKLFF	TGTGCCAGCAGTGACCCCAGGACCTGGAAACTGTTTTTT
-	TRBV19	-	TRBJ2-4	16	CASSIGWELAKNIQYF	TGTGCCAGTAGTATAGGTTGGGAGTTAGCCAAAAACATTCAGTACTTC